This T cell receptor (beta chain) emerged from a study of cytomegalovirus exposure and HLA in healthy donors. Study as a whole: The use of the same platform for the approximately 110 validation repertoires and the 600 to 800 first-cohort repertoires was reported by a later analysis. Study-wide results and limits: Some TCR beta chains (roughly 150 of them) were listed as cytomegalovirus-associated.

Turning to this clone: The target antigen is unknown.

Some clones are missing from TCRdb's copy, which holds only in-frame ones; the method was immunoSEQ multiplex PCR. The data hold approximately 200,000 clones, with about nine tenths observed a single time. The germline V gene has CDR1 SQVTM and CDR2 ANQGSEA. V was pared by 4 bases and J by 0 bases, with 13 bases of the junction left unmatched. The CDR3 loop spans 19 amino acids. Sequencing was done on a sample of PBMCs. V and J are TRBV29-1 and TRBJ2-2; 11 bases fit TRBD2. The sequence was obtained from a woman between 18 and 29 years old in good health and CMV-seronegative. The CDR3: CSVAARLAGTATNTGELFF. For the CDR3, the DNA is TGCAGCGTTGCCGCGCGACTAGCGGGAACGGCGACGAACACCGGGGAGCTGTTTTTT.